A single sample gave rise to the 15 T cell receptor beta chains below, sequenced in a study of cytomegalovirus exposure and HLA in healthy donors. Primers included in the PCR were 60 Vbeta and 13 Jbeta primers. Sequenced by immunoSEQ multiplex PCR; TCRdb stores in-frame clones only, minus some. The data show roughly 150,000 clones, 72% seen once. The sample consisted of PBMCs. These TCRs come from a man aged 40-50 years in good health and CMV-seronegative.

This clone was observed a few times. V usage is TRBV19 and J usage is TRBJ1-4; possible D gene TRBD1, 5 bases. Germline values: CDR1 LNHDA, CDR2 SQIVND (reference sequence). V lost 2 bases and J lost 8, with 15 bases in between. This CDR3 is 15 amino acids long. CDR3 in amino acids: CASSISSVQGEKLFF. In DNA, the CDR3 is TGTGCCAGTAGTATATCATCAGTCCAGGGAGAAAAACTGTTTTTT.

The chain has TRBV19 and TRBJ2-1, with 11 nucleotides matching TRBD2. The germline gives CDR1 LNHDA, CDR2 SQIVND (reference sequence). The CDR3 has 17 residues. V trimming: 5 bases; J trimming: 7 bases; junction bases outside the gene matches: 13. CDR3 DNA: TGTGCCAGTAGTCCTAATAGCGGGAGGGCCATTAGGAATGAGCAGTTCTTC. It specifies CASSPNSGRAIRNEQFF.

The V gene is TRBV10-2, the J gene TRBJ1-5; D is uncertain. Germline assignment: CDR1 WSHSY and CDR2 SAAADI. This CDR3 contains 14 residues. Trimming took 10 bases from V and 5 from J, leaving 18 bases between them. This CDR3 reads CATRIAGGDQPQHF. The CDR3 DNA is TGCGCCACCCGCATTGCCGGAGGCGATCAGCCCCAGCATTTT.

This clone turned up a few times. The genes are TRBV10-3 and TRBJ2-2, with TRBD1 identical over 8 bases. The CDR3 is made up of 14 amino acids. Germline trimming cut 10 bases from V and 6 bases from J; bases unmatched to any gene: 10. CDR1 ENHRY and CDR2 SYGVKD come from the germline V gene. Here the CDR3 reads CASSNRDRSGELFF. CDR3 in DNA: TGTGCCAGCAGCAACCGGGACAGGTCCGGGGAGCTGTTTTTT.

CDR3 in DNA: TGTGCCAGCCGACAGGTATCTGGAAACACCATATATTTT. Translating gives CASRQVSGNTIYF. The rearrangement joins TRBV19 to TRBJ1-3; perhaps TRBD1 as D (6 bases). This CDR3 is built from 13 residues. Germline-derived CDR1 and CDR2 are LNHDA and SQIVND (reference sequence). The V end lost 9 bases, the J end lost 1 base, and 10 bases lay between the germline ends. The full variable domain, completed using reference TRBV19 and TRBJ1-3, is DGGITQSPKYLFRKEGQNVTLSCEQNLNHDAMYWYRQDPGQGLRLIYYSQIVNDFQKGDIAEGYSVSREKKESFPLTVTSAQKNPTAFYLCASRQVSGNTIYFGEGSWLTVV.

This clone was counted once. The V gene is TRBV5-6, the J gene TRBJ1-2; tentative D call: TRBD1 (5 bases). This CDR3 is 16 amino acids long. Germline V lookup: CDR1 SGHDT, CDR2 YYEEEE. V was cut by 4 bases and J by 0 bases, with 16 bases left in between. The CDR3 protein is CASSPFLGDANYGYTF. The DNA of the CDR3 is TGTGCCAGCAGCCCTTTTCTAGGGGATGCTAACTATGGCTACACCTTC.

This clone has a single count. This sequence joins TRBV2 and TRBJ1-6, with 8 bases fitting TRBD1. This CDR3 contains 16 residues. V trimming: 10 bases; J trimming: 9 bases; junction bases outside the gene matches: 17. Germline V CDR1 and CDR2: SNHLY, FYNNEI. Here the CDR3 DNA reads TGTGCCACCCAACCCTTTCCGACAGGGGCCATTTCACCCCTCCACTTT. This translates into CATQPFPTGAISPLHF.

V usage is TRBV27 and J usage is TRBJ2-7, with a possible D match to TRBD2 (6 bases). The V end lost 1 base, the J end lost 0 bases, and 13 bases lay between the germline ends. The CDR3 sequence is 16 residues long. Germline V gene sequence: CDR1 MNHEY, CDR2 SMNVEV (reference sequence). The CDR3 nucleotides read TGTGCCAGCAGTTTATTTGGGACTGCGAGCTCCTACGAGCAGTACTTC. Translated, it gives CASSLFGTASSYEQYF.

This chain joins TRBV28 and TRBJ1-1, with D possibly matching TRBD1 (5 bases). This CDR3 has 11 amino acids. Germline V gene sequence: CDR1 MDHEN, CDR2 SYDVKM. Trimming removed 7 bases at V and 10 bases at J, with 13 bases between. As DNA, the CDR3 is TGTGCCAGCATTTACCAGGGTCTAGCTTTCTTT. As protein: CASIYQGLAFF.

The V call is TRBV29-1, the J call TRBJ1-2, with 8 positions matching TRBD1. The germline gives CDR1 SQVTM, CDR2 ANQGSEA. The trim removed 6 bases at V and 0 bases at J, leaving 6 bases unmatched. This CDR3 region has 14 residues. The CDR3 nucleotides read TGCAGCGTCCCCCGGACAGGGTCTAACTATGGCTACACCTTC. It yields the protein CSVPRTGSNYGYTF.

This chain joins TRBV29-1 and TRBJ2-3; possible D gene TRBD2, 5 bases. CDR1 and CDR2 from the germline V gene are SQVTM and ANQGSEA. This CDR3 spans 14 amino acids. The V end lost 7 bases, the J end lost 2 bases, and 16 bases lay between the germline ends. The CDR3 DNA reads as TGCAGCGCTGTATTTGGCGGGTTCACAGATACGCAGTATTTT. Encoded protein: CSAVFGGFTDTQYF.

The V gene is TRBV12-5, the J gene TRBJ2-2; D may be TRBD2 (6 bases). This CDR3 comprises 15 residues. The germline V gene has CDR1 LGHNT and CDR2 FRNRAP. The germline V and J ends were trimmed by 6 bases and 2 bases, with 13 bases remaining between them. CDR3 sequence reads: CASGPSGLNTGELFF. DNA for the CDR3: TGTGCTAGTGGCCCAAGCGGGCTTAACACCGGGGAGCTGTTTTTT. The full variable domain, with the rest looked up from reference TRBV12-5 and TRBJ2-2, is DARVTQTPRHKVTEMGQEVTMRCQPILGHNTVFWYRQTMMQGLELLAYFRNRAPLDDSGMPKDRFSAEMPDATLATLKIQPSEPRDSAVYFCASGPSGLNTGELFFGEGSRLTVL.

V gene TRBV29-1 combines with J gene TRBJ2-3; the D is unclear. CDR1 and CDR2 from the germline V gene are SQVTM and ANQGSEA. V dropped 2 bases and J dropped 3 bases, with 12 bases sitting between them. There are 14 residues in the CDR3. The CDR3 region has the DNA TGCAGCGTTGAACAAGGAGCCAATACAGATACGCAGTATTTT. As protein: CSVEQGANTDTQYF.

This clone was seen only a few times. The chain recombines TRBV4-3 with TRBJ1-4, with 7 bases matching TRBD1. The CDR3 covers 17 residues. The V gene end was trimmed by 3 bases and the J gene end by 6 bases; junction bases not matched to a gene: 13. Per germline, CDR1 LGHNA and CDR2 YSLEER. CDR3 nucleotide sequence: TGCGCCAGCAGCCAGGGCGCCCCGGGACAGAGCCATGAAAAACTGTTTTTT. It specifies CASSQGAPGQSHEKLFF.

The CDR3: CASNLDGLTGGNTIYF. DNA of the CDR3: TGTGCCAGCAACTTAGACGGTCTTACGGGGGGAAACACCATATATTTT. The chain joins TRBV2 to TRBJ1-3, with D unclear. This CDR3 is 16 amino acids long. Germline lookup yields CDR1 SNHLY and CDR2 FYNNEI. Trimming took 7 bases from V and 4 from J, leaving 20 bases between them.